These 15 T cell receptor beta chains originate from one sample sequenced in a study of siplizumab effects on memory and regulatory T cells. The table came from immunoSEQ multiplex PCR; TCRdb's copy has only in-frame clones and leaves some out. The sample holds 70,000 to 95,000 clones, around 97% seen once. Material: naive CD4+ T cells sorted from blood. The receptors here all came from a human donor in good health.

The chain carries TRBV18 and TRBJ1-5; 10 bases map to TRBD1. Losses at the gene ends were 6 bases for V and 7 bases for J; bases not matched to a gene: 6. Germline V gene lookup returns CDR1 KGHSH and CDR2 LQKENI. This CDR3 spans 14 amino acids. DNA of the CDR3: TGTGCCAGCTCGCCCGACAGGGGGCAGCAGCCCCAGCATTTT. Residues: CASSPDRGQQPQHF.

About this clone itself: A read error may produce the germline difference seen at one junction end. The gene calls are TRBV5-1 and TRBJ1-2; D is unclear. This CDR3 is 15 amino acids long. CDR1 is SGHRS and CDR2 is YFSETQ in the germline V gene. Written as DNA, the CDR3 is TGTGCCAGCAGCTTGGACCGGAGCACCTTATGGGGCTACACCTTC. Protein: CASSLDRSTLWGYTF.

This rearrangement joins TRBV9 to TRBJ1-1; D unresolved. Per the germline V gene, CDR1 is SGDLS and CDR2 is YYNGEE. This CDR3 spans 14 amino acids. V lost 2 bases to trimming and J lost 4 bases, with 12 bases between them. CDR3 protein: CASSVGPEGTEAFF. CDR3 nucleotide sequence: TGTGCCAGCAGCGTTGGCCCCGAGGGCACTGAAGCTTTCTTT.

This chain links TRBV2 with TRBJ2-2; D possibly corresponds to TRBD1 (5 bases). This CDR3 contains 12 residues. Between the trimmed V and J ends, which lost 11 bases and 1 base, there was a span of 8 bases. Germline CDR1 and CDR2: SNHLY and FYNNEI. The CDR3 loop reads CASGQNTGELFF. For the CDR3, the DNA is TGTGCCTCCGGACAGAACACCGGGGAGCTGTTTTTT.

This clone has a single count. The chain recombines TRBV12-2 with TRBJ1-6; the D call in the table, TRBD1, was not verified against the DNA. TRBV12-2 is assigned pseudogene status. This CDR3 is 19 amino acids long. The CDR3 nucleotides are TGTGCAAGTCGCCCGTCCCGGGACAGGGATAGCTCCTATAATTCACCCCTCCACTTT. Translated: CASRPSRDRDSSYNSPLHF.

J is TRBJ2-1 and V is TRBV30; 14 bases line up with TRBD2. V shed 3 bases, J shed 7 bases, and the junction held 5 bases outside the gene matches. CDR1 and CDR2 (germline): GTSNPN, SVGIG (reference sequence). The CDR3 is 15 amino acids. In DNA form, the CDR3 reads TGTGCCTGGAGGGGACTAGCGGGGGATTATAATGAGCAGTTCTTC. Translation gives CAWRGLAGDYNEQFF.

The rearrangement uses TRBV4-2 and TRBJ1-5; the D gene is possibly TRBD1 (5 bases). V was cut by 0 bases and J by 10 bases, with 19 bases left in between. CDR3 length: 16 residues. In germline, CDR1 is LGHNA, CDR2 YNFKEQ. This CDR3 is CASSQELDTVFGPQHF. CDR3 bases: TGTGCCAGCAGCCAAGAACTGGACACGGTTTTCGGACCCCAGCATTTT.

This chain joins TRBV7-2 and TRBJ2-7, with TRBD1 identical over 8 bases. Germline CDR1 is SGHTA and CDR2 is FQGNSA. J lost 4 bases, V lost 3 bases, and 5 bases had no gene match. This CDR3 has 14 residues. The CDR3 nucleotides are TGTGCCAGCAGCTTGGGGACAGGAAGATACGAGCAGTACTTC. This translates into CASSLGTGRYEQYF.

The sample holds a few counts of this clone. The chain joins TRBV10-1 to TRBJ1-1; 9 nucleotides line up with TRBD1. V shed 8 bases, J shed 6 bases, and the junction held 13 bases outside the gene matches. Per the germline V gene, CDR1 is WNHNN and CDR2 is SYGVQD (reference sequence). The CDR3 spans 15 residues. CDR3 in amino acids: CASLGSGQGLPEAFF. CDR3 nucleotides: TGCGCCAGCCTGGGTAGTGGACAGGGGCTCCCTGAAGCTTTCTTT.

This rearrangement joins TRBV2 to TRBJ2-2; tentative D call: TRBD1 (5 bases). The CDR3 is 15 amino acids. Deletions cut 1 base from V and 6 bases from J, with 12 bases between. The germline CDR1 and CDR2 sequences are SNHLY and FYNNEI. This chain's CDR3 is CASSEVSQGSGELFF. The CDR3 DNA is TGTGCCAGCAGTGAAGTGAGTCAGGGTTCCGGGGAGCTGTTTTTT.

The rearrangement links TRBV5-4 to TRBJ1-1; D unclear. The V end lost 0 bases, the J end lost 7 bases, and 13 bases lay between the germline ends. Germline V gene lookup returns CDR1 SGHNT and CDR2 YYREEE (reference sequence). This CDR3 region has 14 residues. The CDR3 loop is CASSLAEKSYEAFF. The CDR3 DNA is TGTGCCAGCAGCTTGGCCGAGAAGAGTTATGAAGCTTTCTTT. The entire variable domain, with the rest obtained from reference TRBV5-4 and TRBJ1-1, is as follows: ETGVTQSPTHLIKTRGQQVTLRCSSQSGHNTVSWYQQALGQGPQFIFQYYREEENGRGNFPPRFSGLQFPNYSSELNVNALELDDSALYLCASSLAEKSYEAFFGQGTRLTVV.

The genes are TRBV7-2 and TRBJ2-2; tentatively, D is TRBD2 (6 bases). The V gene's germline CDR1 is SGHTA and CDR2 FQGNSA. The CDR3 length is 14 residues. V was shortened by 6 bases and J by 2 bases, with 10 bases between the two germline ends. Here the CDR3 DNA reads TGTGCCAGCAGTCGGGACTCTAACACCGGGGAGCTGTTTTTT. Protein sequence: CASSRDSNTGELFF.

The chain couples TRBV4-1 to TRBJ2-4; no clear D gene. CDR3 length: 15 amino acids. Germline-derived CDR1 and CDR2 are MGHRA and YSYEKL. Deletions cut 5 bases from V and 0 bases from J, with 11 bases between. CDR3 in DNA: TGCGCCAGCAGCACCCCAGCTATAGCCAAAAACATTCAGTACTTC. Its protein product is CASSTPAIAKNIQYF.

The J gene is TRBJ2-7, the V gene TRBV12-1; the table's D call, TRBD1, has no DNA check behind it. TRBV12-1 is designated a pseudogene. The CDR3 spans 15 residues. The CDR3 is CASSQDRDRGAEQYF. The CDR3 nucleotides are TGTGCCAGCAGCCAAGATCGGGACAGGGGTGCCGAGCAGTACTTC.

Turning to this clone: Within the sample, other DNA sequences also encode this same CDR3. The V and J genes are TRBV11-2 and TRBJ1-1, with a weak D call TRBD1 (5 bases). CDR1 is SGHAT and CDR2 is FQNNGV in the germline V gene. The CDR3 loop spans 14 amino acids. The V end lost 1 base, the J end lost 1 base, and 7 bases lay between the germline ends. CDR3 residues: CASSLVGGNTEAFF. The CDR3 bases are TGTGCCAGCAGCTTAGTGGGGGGGAACACTGAAGCTTTCTTT.